The present T cell receptor (beta chain) was sequenced within a study of T cell responses to AZD1222 COVID-19 vaccine. The CDR3 length is 15 residues. Trimming at V came to 3 bases and at J to 4 bases, leaving 6 bases not matched to a gene. Germline V gene lookup returns CDR1 SGHAT and CDR2 FQNNGV. Measured with immunoSEQ multiplex PCR; TCRdb has only the in-frame clones, and not every one. In the table there are some 170,000 clones, around 94% of which are singletons. Turning to this clone: Its target is not known.

Study-level findings and limits: Females outnumbered males among donors, who were mostly white British; clonal diversity was possibly underestimated.

This TCR derives from an adult in good health. The chain joins TRBV11-2 to TRBJ2-7; 10 positions match TRBD1. Sequenced here: peripheral blood, sampled on day 0 of AZD1222 vaccination. The CDR3 loop reads CASSFTTGGRYEQYF. DNA for the CDR3: TGTGCCAGCAGCTTTACGACAGGGGGCAGATACGAGCAGTACTTC.